The 30 T cell receptor beta chains below come from one sample, sequenced in a study of blood T cells in healthy people across ages. A second roughly 6 to 11 cycle PCR used barcoded and J-beta primers. TCRdb fed the 5' RACE reads into MiXCR, producing one record per CDR3 protein. The sample holds 1.5 million or so distinct CDR3 sequences; approximately 39% are singletons and the top ten take about 4.1%. The specimen was blood. The receptor set was obtained from a woman younger than 30 in good health.

This clonotype turned up a few times. V and J are TRBV5-1 and TRBJ1-2; D is unresolved. The germline CDR1 and CDR2 sequences are SGHRS and YFSETQ. V dropped 3 bases and J dropped 3 bases, with 12 bases sitting between them. This CDR3 spans 14 amino acids. In nucleotides, the CDR3 is TGCGCCAGCAGCTCAGGAGTGTTGGACTATGGCTACACCTTC. It translates to CASSSGVLDYGYTF.

The rearrangement links TRBV5-1 to TRBJ1-1, with TRBD1 as a possible D gene (5 bases). Germline V gene data show CDR1 as SGHRS and CDR2 as YFSETQ. The germline V and J ends were trimmed by 0 bases and 3 bases, with 9 bases remaining between them. CDR3 length: 14 residues. CDR3 in amino acids: CASSLEGRDTEAFF. Written as DNA, the CDR3 is TGCGCCAGCAGCTTGGAGGGGAGGGACACTGAAGCTTTCTTT.

This rearrangement joins TRBV24-1 to TRBJ2-1, with 9 bases that match TRBD1. This CDR3 is built from 18 residues. Trimming took 4 bases from V and 3 from J; bases not matched to a gene: 12. CDR1 is KGHDR and CDR2 is SFDVKD in the germline V gene. CDR3: CATSDPMTDRGHYNEQFF. CDR3 DNA: TGTGCCACCAGTGACCCCATGACGGACAGGGGACACTACAATGAGCAGTTCTTC.

This clonotype was seen only once. The chain uses TRBV10-3 and TRBJ2-1; D ambiguous. V gave up 5 bases and J gave up 2 bases, with 13 bases separating them. The germline gives CDR1 ENHRY, CDR2 SYGVKD. The CDR3 spans 15 residues. CDR3 coding DNA: TGTGCCATCAGTCGGTCAGCATCTGCCTACAATGAGCAGTTCTTC. This gives the protein CAISRSASAYNEQFF.

This clonotype has only one observation. The chain links TRBV29-1 to TRBJ1-2; no firm D call. V lost 7 bases and J 5 bases, leaving 11 bases between the germline ends. The CDR3 has 11 amino acids. The V gene's germline CDR1 is SQVTM and CDR2 ANQGSEA. The CDR3 DNA follows: TGCAGCGGTGGTGAACGGTATGGCTACACCTTC. Protein sequence: CSGGERYGYTF.

The chain carries TRBV28 and TRBJ2-3, with a possible D match to TRBD2 (5 bases). V lost 1 base and J 0 bases, leaving 8 bases between the germline ends. Germline V gene data show CDR1 as MDHEN and CDR2 as SYDVKM. The CDR3 loop spans 15 amino acids. This chain's CDR3 is CASSLSWTSTDTQYF. The CDR3 nucleotides are TGTGCCAGCAGTTTATCCTGGACTAGCACAGATACGCAGTATTTT.

This clonotype was detected only a few times. The chain is built from TRBV6-5 and TRBJ1-1, with TRBD1 as a possible D gene (5 bases). The V end was cut by 1 base, the J end by 1 base, with 13 bases between. CDR3 size: 16 residues. CDR1 and CDR2 (germline): MNHEY, SVGAGI. For the CDR3, the DNA is TGTGCCAGCAGTTACTTAAAGGGGCTGGGGAACACTGAAGCTTTCTTT. Amino acid sequence: CASSYLKGLGNTEAFF.

V is TRBV15 and J is TRBJ2-7, with D perhaps matching TRBD1 (5 bases). Trimming shortened V by 0 bases and J by 1 base, and 7 bases separated the two germline ends. Per germline, CDR1 LNHNV and CDR2 YYDKDF (reference sequence). The CDR3 spans 14 residues. The CDR3 nucleotides read TGTGCCACCAGCAGAGATCGGACATCCTACGAGCAGTACTTC. Translation: CATSRDRTSYEQYF.

The rearrangement uses TRBV15 and TRBJ2-5; D perhaps matches TRBD2 (6 bases). The CDR3 extends over 14 amino acids. Germline assignment: CDR1 LNHNV and CDR2 YYDKDF (reference sequence). Trimming took off 1 base at V and 2 bases at J, with 8 bases between the two ends. The DNA for the CDR3 is TGTGCCACCAGCAGAGTAGGGACTCAAGAGACCCAGTACTTC. This codes for CATSRVGTQETQYF.

The DNA of the CDR3 is TGTGCCAGCAGCCCCGAGGGACTAGTATCCTACAATGAGCAGTTCTTC. It encodes CASSPEGLVSYNEQFF. V and J are TRBV7-6 and TRBJ2-1; 8 bases are a match to TRBD2. From germline, CDR1 is SGHVS and CDR2 FNYEAQ. V lost 5 bases and J lost 1; bases outside the gene matches: 7. The CDR3 runs to 16 residues.

The count of this clonotype is one. The chain recombines TRBV20-1 with TRBJ2-7; 7 bases agree with TRBD2. After removal of 2 bases from V and 10 bases from J, the junction contained 5 bases not matched to a gene. This CDR3 is 11 amino acids long. Germline lookup yields CDR1 DFQATT and CDR2 SNEGSKA (reference sequence). CDR3 protein: CSARSREAQYF. CDR3 bases: TGCAGTGCTAGATCACGGGAGGCCCAGTACTTC.

In this sample, this clonotype turned up a few times. CDR3 sequence: CASSVEIAGVRDTQYF. CDR3 in DNA: TGTGCCAGCAGCGTAGAAATAGCGGGAGTTCGAGATACGCAGTATTTT. J is TRBJ2-3 and V is TRBV9; 9 nucleotides agree with TRBD2. V shed 0 bases, J shed 5 bases, and the junction held 7 bases outside the gene matches. The V gene's germline CDR1 is SGDLS and CDR2 YYNGEE. The CDR3 covers 16 residues.

Ten or more counts support this clonotype. The gene calls are TRBV4-1 and TRBJ1-2; 8 bases are a match to TRBD1. From germline, CDR1 is MGHRA and CDR2 YSYEKL. The CDR3 runs 17 residues. Losses at the gene ends were 3 bases for V and 3 bases for J; bases not matched to a gene: 12. Here the CDR3 reads CASSHYVSTGADYGYTF. In DNA form, the CDR3 reads TGCGCCAGCAGCCATTACGTATCGACAGGGGCGGACTATGGCTACACCTTC.

This chain uses TRBV29-1 with TRBJ2-5; D is undetermined. Germline values: CDR1 SQVTM, CDR2 ANQGSEA. The CDR3 contains 14 residues. The germline V and J ends were trimmed by 4 bases and 2 bases, with 14 bases remaining between them. The CDR3 DNA sequence: TGCAGCGTTGTTACACCCAGACGACAAGAGACCCAGTACTTC. Amino acids: CSVVTPRRQETQYF.

There are a few counts of this clonotype. The chain employs TRBV20-1 and TRBJ2-1, with 7 bases lining up with TRBD2. Germline values: CDR1 DFQATT, CDR2 SNEGSKA (reference sequence). V lost 3 bases and J lost 0; bases outside the gene matches: 8. This CDR3 is built from 16 residues. The CDR3 DNA reads as TGCAGTGCTAGGCCCTACCGGGACTACTCCTACAATGAGCAGTTCTTC. Amino acids: CSARPYRDYSYNEQFF.

V and J are TRBV29-1 and TRBJ2-7, with 11 bases fitting TRBD2. The CDR3 has 16 residues. With 5 bases clipped from V and 4 bases from J, the junction kept 13 bases outside the gene matches. In germline, CDR1 is SQVTM, CDR2 ANQGSEA. CDR3 DNA: TGCAGCGTTTTGGGCTTACTAGCGGGAGAACGATACGAGCAGTACTTC. As protein: CSVLGLLAGERYEQYF.

The V call is TRBV7-8, the J call TRBJ2-7, with D tentatively TRBD1 (5 bases). The CDR3 contains 14 residues. V gave up 7 bases and J gave up 3 bases, with 16 bases separating them. Germline assignment: CDR1 SGHVS and CDR2 FQNEAQ. Written as DNA, the CDR3 is TGTGCCAGCAACGGAACAGGTCAGCGCTACGAGCAGTACTTC. This gives the protein CASNGTGQRYEQYF.

The chain joins TRBV12-3 or TRBV12-4 to TRBJ2-1; 8 bases are a match to TRBD2. The CDR3 spans 16 residues. V lost 5 bases, J lost 7 bases, and 13 bases stayed unmatched. The DNA of the CDR3 is TGTGCCAGCAGTCTCCCAGCCGGGAGGGCTTCAAATGAGCAGTTCTTC. Translating gives CASSLPAGRASNEQFF.

This clonotype was counted between two and nine times. This chain uses TRBV29-1 with TRBJ2-4; a possible D gene is TRBD1 (5 bases). CDR3 length equals 14 residues. V gave up 4 bases and J gave up 0 bases, with 10 bases separating them. Per the germline V gene, CDR1 is SQVTM and CDR2 is ANQGSEA. CDR3 in amino acids: CSVAGHLAKNIQYF. DNA of the CDR3: TGCAGCGTTGCTGGACACCTAGCCAAAAACATTCAGTACTTC.

V usage is TRBV7-2 and J usage is TRBJ1-2; D gene uncertain. The CDR3 has 11 amino acids. From germline, CDR1 is SGHTA and CDR2 FQGNSA. Deletions cut 6 bases from V and 9 bases from J, with 11 bases between. CDR3 loop: CASRRDTSYTF. CDR3 DNA: TGTGCCAGCAGGCGAGACACGAGCTACACCTTC.

Only a few counts were recorded for this clonotype. The J gene is TRBJ2-1, the V gene TRBV11-3, with D perhaps TRBD2 (7 bases). V dropped 2 bases and J dropped 4 bases, with 12 bases sitting between them. The germline CDR1 and CDR2 sequences are SGHNT and YENEEA. The CDR3 sequence is 15 residues long. As DNA, the CDR3 is TGTGCCAGCAGCTTACGGGGGGCAAGGTACAATGAGCAGTTCTTC. Its protein product is CASSLRGARYNEQFF.

This chain links TRBV7-9 with TRBJ2-1, with 7 nucleotides matching TRBD1. The CDR3 has 14 residues. The V and J ends lost 3 bases and 6 bases, in that order; junction bases with no gene match: 5. CDR1 and CDR2 from the germline V gene are SEHNR and FQNEAQ (reference sequence). This chain's CDR3 is CASSFLTGLNEQFF. The CDR3 DNA sequence: TGTGCCAGCAGCTTCCTGACAGGGCTCAATGAGCAGTTCTTC. The full variable domain, rest sourced from reference TRBV7-9 and TRBJ2-1, is DTGVSQNPRHKITKRGQNVTFRCDPISEHNRLYWYRQTLGQGPEFLTYFQNEAQLEKSRLLSDRFSAERPKGSFSTLEIQRTEQGDSAMYLCASSFLTGLNEQFFGPGTRLTVL.

There are many counts of this clonotype. This chain joins TRBV29-1 and TRBJ1-5, with D possibly TRBD1 on 5 matching bases. V lost 6 bases, J lost 6 bases, and 12 bases lay in between. CDR3 length: 12 amino acids. CDR1 and CDR2 (germline): SQVTM, ANQGSEA. The CDR3 DNA reads as TGCAGCGTACAGACGGGGCCTCAGCCCCAGCATTTT. Translated: CSVQTGPQPQHF.

There are a few counts of this clonotype. The genes are TRBV4-1 and TRBJ2-7; D possibly corresponds to TRBD1 (6 bases). The length of the CDR3 is 14 residues. Trimming pared 4 bases from V and 5 bases from J, leaving 15 bases between. Germline CDR1 MGHRA, CDR2 YSYEKL. CDR3 in DNA: TGCGCCAGCAGCCTAGGTCTACAGGGCCACGAGCAGTACTTC. It translates to CASSLGLQGHEQYF.

The chain uses TRBV6-5 and TRBJ1-2; the D is unclear. V dropped 0 bases and J dropped 4 bases, with 12 bases sitting between them. CDR1 is MNHEY, CDR2 SVGAGI, per germline. The CDR3 length is 15 residues. CDR3 in DNA: TGTGCCAGCAGTTACTCGAGTCAGGTGGGCTATGGCTACACCTTC. Translating gives CASSYSSQVGYGYTF.

This clonotype was seen a handful of times. The chain couples TRBV27 to TRBJ2-3; possible D gene TRBD1, 6 bases. CDR3 length: 15 amino acids. V was trimmed by 4 bases and J by 0 bases, leaving 11 bases between them. The germline V gene encodes CDR1 MNHEY and CDR2 SMNVEV (reference sequence). Here the CDR3 DNA reads TGTGCCAGCAGTTCCGGAGACAGGAGCACAGATACGCAGTATTTT. The encoded protein is CASSSGDRSTDTQYF.

V gene TRBV20-1 combines with J gene TRBJ2-7, with 13 bases aligning to TRBD2. The V segment lost 1 base and the J segment 7 bases; nucleotides outside the gene matches: 13. CDR3 size: 17 residues. Looked up from germline, CDR1 is DFQATT and CDR2 is SNEGSKA (reference sequence). The CDR3 sequence: CSARAPPGLAGLYEQYF. The CDR3 DNA reads as TGCAGTGCTAGAGCTCCCCCGGGACTAGCGGGACTTTATGAGCAGTACTTC.

The V call is TRBV4-3, the J call TRBJ2-3; tentatively, D is TRBD1 (6 bases). Looked up from germline, CDR1 is LGHNA and CDR2 is YSLEER. The CDR3 extends over 17 amino acids. Deletions cut 2 bases from V and 1 base from J, with 16 bases between. CDR3 amino acids: CASSQLLGASGTDTQYF. The CDR3 DNA reads as TGCGCCAGCAGCCAACTGCTGGGGGCTTCGGGCACAGATACGCAGTATTTT.

This chain connects TRBV11-2 to TRBJ2-5; tentative D call: TRBD1 (5 bases). CDR3 size: 17 residues. Germline-derived CDR1 and CDR2 are SGHAT and FQNNGV. The V end lost 1 base, the J end lost 2 bases, and 17 bases lay between the germline ends. The CDR3 here is CASSLGVGQGGQETQYF. CDR3 in DNA: TGTGCCAGCAGCTTAGGGGTTGGGCAGGGCGGACAAGAGACCCAGTACTTC.

The V and J genes are TRBV7-3 and TRBJ1-1; D unresolved. V gave up 0 bases and J gave up 2 bases, with 10 bases separating them. This CDR3 comprises 15 residues. Germline values: CDR1 SGHTA, CDR2 FQGTGA. CDR3 sequence reads: CASSLTGGQNTEAFF. The CDR3 DNA reads TGTGCCAGCAGCTTAACGGGCGGCCAAAACACTGAAGCTTTCTTT.